This T cell receptor beta chain was captured in a study of cytomegalovirus exposure and HLA in healthy donors. All donors participated as healthy donors of bone marrow. With 60 Vbeta and 13 Jbeta primers, the PCR was carried out. The table came from immunoSEQ multiplex PCR; TCRdb's copy has only in-frame clones and leaves some out. This repertoire shows some 140,000 clones, roughly two thirds found once; its top ten account for 1% to 1.5%. Whole-study findings and limits: The study designated fewer than 200 TCR beta chains cytomegalovirus-associated.

As for this clone: Its target is not known.

Germline-derived CDR1 and CDR2 are MNHNY and SVGAGI (reference sequence). The CDR3 contains 13 residues. Between the trimmed V and J ends, which lost 6 bases and 8 bases, there was a span of 16 bases. The sequenced sample consisted of PBMCs. The V gene is TRBV6-6, the J gene TRBJ1-2; no clear D gene. The source of this sequence is a woman aged 40-49 years in good health and CMV-seronegative. CDR3: CASRISAEGGYTF. CDR3 DNA: TGTGCCAGCAGAATAAGTGCTGAGGGAGGCTACACCTTC.